This T cell receptor (beta chain) was sequenced in a study of cytomegalovirus exposure and HLA in healthy donors. Notes on this clone: Its antigen is undetermined.

Whole-study findings and limits: In a later analysis, TCR beta V- and J-gene trimming showed a link to a missense DCLRE1C variant. Some TCR beta chains (about 180 of them) were listed as cytomegalovirus-associated.

Vbeta (60) and Jbeta (13) primers were used in the PCR. Produced via immunoSEQ multiplex PCR; TCRdb's table is partial and in-frame only. Here the sample spans some 130,000 clones, 79% being singletons. V shed 1 base, J shed 6 bases, and the junction held 6 bases outside the gene matches. From germline, CDR1 is SGHVS and CDR2 FQNEAQ. The CDR3 runs 15 residues. This sequence originates from a man aged 18 to 29 in good health and CMV-seronegative. Input material: PBMCs. V usage is TRBV7-8 and J usage is TRBJ2-1, with 7 bases lining up with TRBD1. CDR3: CASSLVTGQINEQFF. CDR3 nucleotide sequence: TGTGCCAGCAGCTTAGTTACGGGACAGATCAATGAGCAGTTCTTC.